This TCR beta chain is from a study of T cell repertoires in cytomegalovirus infection. This clonotype was found a few times. The antigen is unknown. From the reads, TCRdb called clonotypes with MiXCR, one entry per CDR3 protein. Found here are about a million distinct CDR3 sequences, roughly 30% of them singletons; the top ten hold roughly an eighth. This CDR3 has 16 amino acids. Trimming removed 2 bases from V and 0 bases from J, with 10 bases in between. Germline V CDR1 and CDR2: MNHEY, SVGEGT. The sample in question was cultured CD8+ T cells from PBMCs, obtained from culture after CMV antigen stimulation. The receptor was isolated from a human donor in good health (CMV status not recorded). Some clones in this sample may be carry-over from other donors' samples. The V gene is TRBV6-2 or TRBV6-3, the J gene TRBJ2-2; D is perhaps TRBD1 or TRBD2 (5 bases each). CDR3: CASSYDRGANTGELFF. The DNA of the CDR3 is TGTGCCAGCAGTTACGACCGAGGGGCGAACACCGGGGAGCTGTTTTTT.